This paragraph covers one TCR beta chain sequence. Its antigen is currently unknown. This sample stems from a study of beta chain features in type 1 diabetes. Study-wide background: The study examined about 100 million sorted cells across all samples.

This CDR3 has 15 residues. Trimming removed 0 bases from V and 4 bases from J, with 13 bases in between. Germline CDR1 is GTSNPN and CDR2 is SVGIG (reference sequence). Broader study findings: Over-representation of high TCR-expressing cells was a possible consequence of cDNA sequencing. TCRB CDR3s from Type 1 diabetes patients were moderately but significantly shorter in all four CD4+ subsets.

Of the isolated RNA, all was reverse transcribed, and so the sequenced material was expressed TCRB transcripts. Regulatory, naive and central memory T cell samples averaged around 3.9 million reads. Sequencing used immunoSEQ multiplex PCR; TCRdb keeps in-frame clones, though not all of them. The data hold more than 300,000 clones, with around 16% observed a single time. Sequencing input: naive CD4+ T cells from blood. This sequence originates from a woman under 30 in good health. This rearrangement joins TRBV30 to TRBJ1-5; D is perhaps TRBD1 (6 bases). CDR3 protein: CAWSVFRGRNQPQHF. Here the CDR3 DNA reads TGTGCCTGGAGTGTCTTCAGGGGTCGGAATCAGCCCCAGCATTTT. Using reference TRBV30 and TRBJ1-5 for the parts outside the CDR3, the full variable domain is SQTIHQWPATLVQPVGSPLSLECTVEGTSNPNLYWYRQAAGRGLQLLFYSVGIGQISSEVPQNLSASRPQDRQFILSSKKLLLSDSGFYLCAWSVFRGRNQPQHFGDGTRLSIL.